Reported below is one TCR beta chain. Germline V CDR1 and CDR2: ENHRY, SYGVKD. This CDR3 has 15 amino acids. V was clipped by 2 bases and J by 5 bases, with 13 bases between them. The data derive from a study of blood T cell repertoires in COVID-19. Study-level information: Symptom resolution, clearance, or two negative PCRs marked donors in Cohort 3 as recovered. Acute and convalescent COVID-19 samples came from the United States, Italy and Spain.

The assay was immunoSEQ multiplex PCR, and TCRdb's table has in-frame clones only and misses some. The table lists roughly 150,000 clones, over 70% of them singletons. Recruits, aged about 18 to 95 years, lived in some 25 US areas. Cohorts were assigned according to the clinical history that participants reported. The TCR was taken from a man aged 45-65 years in a cohort exposed to, infected with or recovered from COVID-19 (not recorded which). The J gene is TRBJ2-1, the V gene TRBV10-3; D possibly corresponds to TRBD2 (5 bases). The sample comprised PBMCs or T cells enriched from blood (not recorded which). The CDR3 nucleotides read TGTGCCATCAGTGAGGTAGCGTCAAGGAACAATGAGCAGTTCTTC. Translated, it gives CAISEVASRNNEQFF.